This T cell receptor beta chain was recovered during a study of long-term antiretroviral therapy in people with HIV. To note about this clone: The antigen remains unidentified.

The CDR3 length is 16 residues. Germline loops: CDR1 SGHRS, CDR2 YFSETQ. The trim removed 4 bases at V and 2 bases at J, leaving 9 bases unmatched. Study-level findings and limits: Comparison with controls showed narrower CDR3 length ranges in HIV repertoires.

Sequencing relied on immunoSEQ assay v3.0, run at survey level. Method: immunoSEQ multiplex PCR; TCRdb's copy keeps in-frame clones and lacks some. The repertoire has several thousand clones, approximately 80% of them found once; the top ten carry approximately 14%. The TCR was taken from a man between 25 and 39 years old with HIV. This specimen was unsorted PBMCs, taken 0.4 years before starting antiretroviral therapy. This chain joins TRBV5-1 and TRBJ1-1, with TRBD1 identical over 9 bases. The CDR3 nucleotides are TGCGCCAGCAGCCCCATTAACAGGGGGCAAAACACTGAAGCTTTCTTT. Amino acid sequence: CASSPINRGQNTEAFF.